This TCR beta chain was observed in a study of blood T cell repertoires in COVID-19. This clone showed up just a few times. Sequencing was performed with immunoSEQ multiplex PCR; in TCRdb, only in-frame clones are kept and a portion is missing. The data show 150,000 to 200,000 clones, about 85% seen once. The germline V gene has CDR1 KGHDR and CDR2 SFDVKD. V lost 5 bases and J lost 4; bases outside the gene matches: 12. The CDR3 runs to 17 residues. The sequenced sample consisted of peripheral blood. The V call is TRBV24-1, the J call TRBJ2-2, with TRBD2 matching 7 bases. The sequence was collected from a woman aged 70-85 years with COVID-19, enrolled during active disease. CDR3 amino acids: CATSASGLAGRTGELFF. The CDR3 DNA follows: TGTGCCACCAGTGCCTCAGGGTTAGCGGGTCGCACCGGGGAGCTGTTTTTT.